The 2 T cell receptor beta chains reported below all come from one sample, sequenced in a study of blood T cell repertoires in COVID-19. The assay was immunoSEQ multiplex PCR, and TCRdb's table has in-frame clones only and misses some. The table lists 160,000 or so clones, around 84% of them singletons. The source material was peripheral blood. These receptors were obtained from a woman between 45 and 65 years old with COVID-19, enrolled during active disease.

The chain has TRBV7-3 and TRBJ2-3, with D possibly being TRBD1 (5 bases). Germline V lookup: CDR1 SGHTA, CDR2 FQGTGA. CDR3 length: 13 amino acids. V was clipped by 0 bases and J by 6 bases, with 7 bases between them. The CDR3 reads CASSLTPGDTQYF. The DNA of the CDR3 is TGTGCCAGCAGCTTAACCCCAGGGGATACGCAGTATTTT.

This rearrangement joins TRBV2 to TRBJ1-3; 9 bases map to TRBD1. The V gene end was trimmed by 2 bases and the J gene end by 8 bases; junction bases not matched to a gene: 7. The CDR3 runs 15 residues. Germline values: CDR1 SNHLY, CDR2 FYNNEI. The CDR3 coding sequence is TGTGCCAGCAGTGAAATCGGACAGGGGAGAGACACCATATATTTT. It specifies CASSEIGQGRDTIYF.